The 9 T cell receptor beta chains presented below share a single source sample, sequenced in a study of beta chain features in type 1 diabetes. Every isolated RNA sample was fully reverse transcribed, so sequencing captured expressed TCRB transcripts. Clones were read by immunoSEQ multiplex PCR, and TCRdb kept only the in-frame ones, dropping some. Counted here are some 640,000 clones, over 11% occurring once; the ten biggest clones make up just under 0.04%. Their antigens are not known. Regarding the study as a whole: All four CD4+ subsets from Type 1 diabetes patients carried moderately but significantly shorter TCRB CDR3s.

Sequencing was performed on naive CD4+ T cells from blood. These TCRs come from a man aged 18 to 30 with type 1 diabetes.

This clone was seen more than once but under ten times. The J gene is TRBJ2-5, the V gene TRBV30; 9 bases fit TRBD2. Trimming at V came to 0 bases and at J to 5 bases, leaving 7 bases not matched to a gene. Germline CDR1 GTSNPN, CDR2 SVGIG (reference sequence). This CDR3 is built from 15 residues. The CDR3 DNA reads as TGTGCCTGGAGTGTCAATAGCGGGGGCCCCGAGACCCAGTACTTC. Residues: CAWSVNSGGPETQYF.

This clone was counted a few times. This sequence joins TRBV30 and TRBJ2-7; D not resolved. The germline CDR1 and CDR2 sequences are GTSNPN and SVGIG (reference sequence). Deletions cut 5 bases from V and 3 bases from J, with 8 bases between. The CDR3 sequence is 11 residues long. This CDR3 reads CAWGPGYEQYF. For the CDR3, the DNA is TGTGCCTGGGGACCAGGCTACGAGCAGTACTTC.

The chain couples TRBV18 to TRBJ1-1; possible D gene TRBD1, 5 bases. CDR3 length: 12 residues. The germline CDR1 and CDR2 sequences are KGHSH and LQKENI. V was clipped by 0 bases and J by 7 bases, with 6 bases between them. The DNA for the CDR3 is TGTGCCAGCTCACCACCTGGGGGTGAAGCTTTCTTT. Translation gives CASSPPGGEAFF. The full variable domain, in which reference TRBV18 and TRBJ1-1 provide the parts outside the CDR3, is NAGVMQNPRHLVRRRGQEARLRCSPMKGHSHVYWYRQLPEEGLKFMVYLQKENIIDESGMPKERFSAEFPKEGPSILRIQQVVRGDSAAYFCASSPPGGEAFFGQGTRLTVV.

This clone has a handful of counts. The rearrangement uses TRBV28 and TRBJ1-1; D unclear. V lost 7 bases and J 4 bases, leaving 19 bases between the germline ends. Germline V gene lookup returns CDR1 MDHEN and CDR2 SYDVKM. This CDR3 spans 15 amino acids. The chain's CDR3 is CASNPVSSLGTEAFF. CDR3 DNA: TGTGCCAGCAACCCTGTGAGCAGTCTCGGCACTGAAGCTTTCTTT.

This clone was counted between two and nine times. The rearrangement joins TRBV7-2 to TRBJ2-5, with 11 bases that match TRBD2. V was pared by 0 bases and J by 4 bases, with 10 bases of the junction left unmatched. This CDR3 is 18 amino acids long. Germline CDR1 reads SGHTA; CDR2 reads FQGNSA. CDR3 residues: CASSLATILAGVPETQYF. CDR3 coding DNA: TGTGCCAGCAGCTTAGCCACAATACTAGCGGGAGTACCAGAGACCCAGTACTTC.

Only a few counts were recorded for this clone. The chain combines TRBV6-5 with TRBJ2-5; either TRBD1 or TRBD2 may fit D (6 bases each). From germline, CDR1 is MNHEY and CDR2 SVGAGI. Trimming shortened V by 2 bases and J by 9 bases, and 19 bases separated the two germline ends. This CDR3 comprises 15 residues. In DNA, the CDR3 is TGTGCCAGCAGTTACGGGGAAGGGAGGCCAGGGGCCCAGTACTTC. This sequence encodes CASSYGEGRPGAQYF.

This clone turned up a few times. In the same sample, other DNA sequences code for this CDR3. This sequence joins TRBV9 and TRBJ2-1; D might be TRBD1 (5 bases). In germline, CDR1 is SGDLS, CDR2 YYNGEE. CDR3 length: 13 residues. Trimming took off 3 bases at V and 4 bases at J, with 8 bases between the two ends. CDR3 DNA: TGTGCCAGCAGCGGGACATTGTACAATGAGCAGTTCTTC. This gives the protein CASSGTLYNEQFF.

The chain recombines TRBV7-7 with TRBJ1-1; a possible D gene is TRBD1 (5 bases). This CDR3 spans 11 amino acids. V lost 5 bases, J lost 7 bases, and 8 bases lay in between. Germline loops: CDR1 SSHAT, CDR2 FNYEAQ (reference sequence). The DNA of the CDR3 is TGTGCCAGCAGCCGGGACGGTGAAGCTTTCTTT. Amino acids: CASSRDGEAFF.

The table lists this clone with a few counts. This chain joins TRBV4-3 and TRBJ2-1; 9 bases map to TRBD1. V was clipped by 5 bases and J by 8 bases; unmatched bases: 4. Germline assignment: CDR1 LGHNA and CDR2 YSLEER. The CDR3 is made up of 13 amino acids. CDR3 region: CASSRRTGDEQFF. The CDR3 DNA is TGCGCCAGCAGCAGGAGGACAGGGGATGAGCAGTTCTTC.